Sequencing of this T cell receptor (beta chain) was carried out in a study of cytomegalovirus exposure and HLA in healthy donors (dated by TCRdb to 2015 to 2018). Study-level background: In an earlier analysis of 550 to 750 of the donors, about 270 Gb of sequence data and 120 million or so unique TCR beta sequences from about 190 million T cells were reported. The study aimed to test whether signatures of past pathogen exposure could be identified by cataloging public T cell receptors. Every repertoire in the discovery cohort had been generated on one and the same sequencing platform. Donor age, sex, ethnicity and CMV serostatus were collected together with the repertoire data. In the later analysis, no new phenotypic data were used to find candidate immune exposures; instead, reliance was placed on TCR beta sequences and their occurrence across donors. Because of strong linkage in the cohort, a handful of DR-DQ haplotypes were treated as single units for association and clustering. Class I and class II HLA loci were covered by the typing at four-digit resolution. The number of donors typed differed by locus, with roughly 620-630 for A, B, C, DRB1 and DQB1, roughly 520 for DQA1, approximately 580 for DPA1, and around 430 for DPB1. The genetic ancestry cluster associated with self-reported Caucasian donors included about 84% of the 398 genotyped donors. To predict cytomegalovirus infection status, the study brought together high-throughput TCR immunosequencing, statistical association of individual TCRs with disease status, and machine learning. On average, 235,054 unique TCR beta nucleotide sequences were sequenced per donor among roughly 430 genotyped donors of the cohort, with 15% to 20% of those sequences being non-productive. To decide whether each TCR beta V gene segment behaved as functional or pseudogenic, an earlier analysis of some 540 of the donors relied on high-throughput TCR beta sequencing. Along with the 666-subject first cohort, a separate validation cohort of over a hundred different subjects was used. The study used immunosequencing to profile the T cell repertoires of approximately 690 subjects and linked those repertoires to cytomegalovirus serostatus. An early release covering roughly 600 HLA-typed donors comprised about 300 gigabases of sequencing data and roughly 85 million unique TCR sequences. A later genetic analysis used genome-wide SNP genotypes for about 60% of the 666 donors, treating that subset as a discovery cohort. A later analysis re-analyzed previously published TCR beta repertoires from approximately 700 donors and added high-resolution HLA genotyping to study TCR occurrence patterns.

Note on this clone: This clone's antigen is unknown. Nothing much larger sits one base from this clone, and base qualities are not available.

The cohort comprised around 690 healthy bone marrow donors. All cohort members were sampled while nominally healthy, although unrecorded immune exposures were likely present. The donor tested CMV seronegative, placing the donor among the roughly 400 seronegative members of the cohort. A peripheral blood sample was provided by each donor, and peripheral blood mononuclear cells were used for TCR beta sequencing. Genomic DNA was extracted from the blood cell samples with the Qiagen DNeasy Blood Extraction Kit. From V the trimming removes 1 base and from J it removes 6 bases, while the gene matches leave 6 bases of the junction unaccounted for. The CDR3 numbers 16 residues from cysteine through phenylalanine. Only CDR3 DNA remains: 48 bases, in frame from the first base. The germline V gene specifies SGHTA as CDR1 and FQGTGA as CDR2. Study-wide conclusions, independent of this receptor: According to a later analysis, most CMV-associated TCR beta chains appeared to be HLA-restricted, and the HLA associations seemed to be driven largely by CMV exposure. A later analysis associated 15,000 or so TCR beta sequences with specific HLA alleles at a false discovery rate of 0.05. A few of the identified cytomegalovirus-associated TCR beta chains were confirmed in vitro to be specific for cytomegalovirus antigens. Assigning TCR associations to individual alleles was difficult when HLA alleles, especially DR and DQ, strongly co-occurred. The study listed 164 TCR beta chains as associated with cytomegalovirus. Most TCR sequences were observed very rarely across donors, whereas some public TCRs were present in many individuals. In this cohort, only TCR beta chains were sequenced, and detectable features were limited by the absence of alpha or paired-chain data. A later analysis found that HLA-associated TCR beta chains were more clonally expanded and had lower generation probabilities than equally common non-associated chains. Because counts were too low, approximately 15 rarely observed V segments, including chromosome 9 orphons, were excluded from the earlier analysis of some 590 of the donors. In a later genetic analysis, fewer N-insertions in productive TCRs were reported among donors in an Asian-associated ancestry cluster than the roughly 640-donor mean. Roughly uniform sequencing depth across donors was assumed in presence/absence analyses, although this assumption may not hold. The classifier was reported to diagnose cytomegalovirus status with high specificity and sensitivity in both the original cohort and the validation cohort. A later analysis found that TCR association rates varied across HLA loci, with DRB1 alleles showing the most associated TCRs and HLA-C alleles the fewest. According to the authors, the approach could potentially be generalized to other disease states and immunological phenotypes. For the cohort, immune exposure information was limited to CMV serostatus. A further reported finding was that TCR beta sequences accurately predicted the HLA-A and HLA-B alleles for most subjects in the first cohort. In a later analysis, several top co-occurrence clusters were reported to appear linked to parvovirus B19, influenza, CMV and Epstein-Barr virus. Correlated functional status among segregating V segments might be attributable to linkage disequilibrium, but an unknown experimental factor could not be ruled out. The sequencing pipeline was judged likely to have produced a cluster of highly shared sequence variants as a technical artifact. Broadly in line with IMGT annotations, most TCR beta V segments showed up in productive rearrangements about 90% or about 30% of the time in an earlier analysis of some 590 of the donors. Because HLA typing was missing for some donors at each locus, association tests included only the typed subset. Some IMGT-functional V segments, including TRBV6-2 and TRBV6-3, could not be told apart with the 87-base-pair reads, so those segments were excluded. In a later genetic analysis, a missense DCLRE1C variant was associated with V-gene and J-gene trimming of TCR beta chains, and the association was replicated in an independent cohort.

The receptor library was made with the immunoSEQ multiplex PCR assay. The multiplex PCR relied on a mix of 60 forward primers for TCR Vbeta segments and 13 reverse primers for TCR Jbeta segments. Amplification of the CDR3 region of rearranged TCR beta genes was performed with a multiplex PCR assay on genomic DNA. On the Illumina HiSeq System, the amplified TCR beta libraries were sequenced as 87-base-pair reads. On the authors' methods: A later analysis counted about 76 million unique TCR beta chains across the 550 to 800 repertoires, and around 12 million of these chains were shared by at least two donors. Raw reads were error-corrected and collapsed into unique sequences by a nearest-neighbor algorithm in which closely related sequences were merged to remove PCR and sequencing errors. CDR3 sequences were aligned to IMGT reference sequences to assign V, D and J gene segments. For a sequence to be retained, at least a six-nucleotide match to both a V gene segment and a J gene segment was required. A rearrangement was called productive if the CDR3 had no stop codons and remained in frame with V and J, and every other rearrangement was called non-productive. CDR3 was defined according to IMGT convention as the region running from the second conserved V-encoded cysteine to the conserved J-encoded phenylalanine. Sequences without an unambiguous match to a single V gene segment were excluded from the earlier analysis of about 640 of the donors. In an earlier analysis of more than 500 of the donors, a V segment was called functional when productive rearrangements were above 56.7%, and segregating when the standard deviation between donors exceeded 5%. A statistical classification framework was built for diagnosing cytomegalovirus status from the catalog of TCR beta chain sequences. In a later analysis, V and J genes were assigned by comparing TCR nucleotide sequences against IMGT/GENE-DB human TR gene sequences. A later analysis assigned CDR3 sequences and most-parsimonious VDJ recombination scenarios with the TCRdist pipeline. In a later analysis, each TCR beta chain was defined by its CDR3 amino acid sequence together with its V-gene family, and reads lacking a unique V-gene family were excluded. To address suspected cross-contamination and a sequencing artifact, a later analysis removed around 600 highly shared, low-generation-probability nucleotide sequences. For each public chain, a later analysis derived a clonal expansion index from normalized ranks of inferred template counts within each repertoire. In a later analysis, generation probabilities were computed with a VDJ recombination model fitted to out-of-frame rearrangements, and the resulting probabilities were checked against IGoR. In a later analysis, TCR-TCR, TCR-HLA and TCR-CMV co-occurrence was scored with hypergeometric tests, and a repertoire-size bias correction was applied to TCR pairs. A later analysis estimated false discovery rates by permuting HLA or CMV assignments 20 times. In a later analysis, co-occurring TCRs were grouped with DBSCAN, and TCRdist sequence similarity was added when clustering was performed within HLA-allele-positive subsets. For co-occurrence clustering, repertoires with fewer than 30,000 or more than 120,000 public chains were excluded, along with 5 or 6 repertoires with anomalous nucleotide sharing. TCRdb took over this immuneACCESS table, retaining in-frame rearrangements with V and J assigned. Such tables are incomplete; in checked studies, under half of the missing clones stem from an unresolved V gene, and the remainder is unexplained. V, J and clone size were drawn from that table, and D and trimming were deduced from the DNA. The sample data list fewer than 300,000 clones, and over 70% of these were observed just once. About 0.28% of the sample is held by the ten biggest clonotypes.

Sequencing was carried out using PBMCs. The sequence derives from a girl aged 2-15 years in good health and CMV-seronegative. The chain couples TRBV7-3 to TRBJ2-2, and 9 bases in between align with TRBD2. CDR3 protein: CASSLRASGTPGELFF. The base sequence is TGTGCCAGCAGCTTAAGGGCTAGCGGGACTCCCGGGGAGCTGTTTTTT.